Below, one T cell receptor (beta chain) is given with its context. Its antigen is not known. Compared with germline, one end of the junction differs, possibly owing to a read error. These data originate in a study of graft-versus-host responses after intestinal transplantation. CDR3 length equals 18 residues. Germline V CDR1 and CDR2: SNHLY, FYNNEI. Clones were read by immunoSEQ multiplex PCR, and TCRdb kept only the in-frame ones, dropping some. The data hold over 100,000 clones, with approximately 96% observed a single time. This sequence originates from a human donor who received an intestinal transplant. The chain is built from TRBV2 and TRBJ2-1; D is unclear. The material sequenced was unstimulated CD8+ T cells sorted from spleen or lymph node cells, taken before intestinal transplant. CDR3 protein: CASTEVLIAPSSYNEQFF. The CDR3 bases are TGTGCCAGCACTGAAGTTCTGATAGCTCCTAGCTCCTACAATGAGCAGTTCTTC.